The 22 T cell receptor beta chains below were found in one sample sequenced in a study of vaccination effects on CD4 cells after COVID-19. Sequencing in the ViraFEST assay came after antigen-specific CD4+ T cells had been expanded with viral peptide pools, which were used to stimulate PBMC. The culture ran for 9 to 11 days, and then CD4+ T cells were isolated. Absence of prior SARS-CoV-2 infection characterized the vaccine recipients, who showed negative nucleocapsid antibodies. This table comes from immunoSEQ multiplex PCR, and its TCRdb copy is limited to in-frame clones, with some not included. The sample records 40,000 to 50,000 clones, around three quarters being singletons. No antigen has been identified for these receptors. This material consisted of CD4+ T cells from PBMCs cultured with HCoV-NL63 spike peptides, taken before COVID-19 vaccination. The receptor source for this set is a human donor who received a COVID-19 vaccine.

The J gene is TRBJ2-1, the V gene TRBV6-5; tentatively, D is TRBD2 (7 bases). This CDR3 comprises 11 residues. Trimming stripped 4 bases from V and 12 bases from J, with 10 bases between. Germline V lookup: CDR1 MNHEY, CDR2 SVGAGI. The CDR3 nucleotides read TGTGCCAGCAGTTGGGGGGGCGTGCAGTTCTTC. Protein sequence: CASSWGGVQFF.

This sequence joins TRBV24-1 and TRBJ1-1, with D uncertain. CDR3 length: 14 residues. Germline assignment: CDR1 KGHDR and CDR2 SFDVKD. V dropped 3 bases and J dropped 9 bases, with 16 bases sitting between them. The CDR3 bases are TGTGCCACCAGTGATATTAGGGCCGGGAAAAAAGCTTTCTTT. Translated: CATSDIRAGKKAFF.

J is TRBJ1-2 and V is TRBV7-2, with 9 bases lining up with TRBD1. V shed 1 base and J 4 bases; nucleotides not matched to a gene: 4. The CDR3 spans 15 residues. Germline lookup yields CDR1 SGHTA and CDR2 FQGNSA. CDR3 nucleotides: TGTGCCAGCAGCTTAGTCCCGGGACAGGGCTATGGCTACACCTTC. Protein sequence: CASSLVPGQGYGYTF.

V gene TRBV6-4 combines with J gene TRBJ2-1; D unresolved. CDR1 and CDR2 (germline): MRHNA, SNTAGT. The CDR3 is made up of 13 amino acids. The V end was cut by 2 bases, the J end by 1 base, with 3 bases between. The CDR3 sequence: CASSDRSYNEQFF. The CDR3 DNA reads TGTGCCAGCAGTGACAGGTCCTACAATGAGCAGTTCTTC.

V is TRBV5-5 and J is TRBJ2-3; no firm D call. Germline V gene sequence: CDR1 SGHKS, CDR2 YYEKEE (reference sequence). The CDR3 is made up of 14 amino acids. V gave up 4 bases and J gave up 6 bases, with 15 bases separating them. The CDR3 bases are TGTGCCAGCAGCCCCCCGGGTTATATCGATACGCAGTATTTT. It specifies CASSPPGYIDTQYF.

The chain uses TRBV6-5 and TRBJ1-1; D is uncertain. Germline V gene lookup returns CDR1 MNHEY and CDR2 SVGAGI. The length of the CDR3 is 13 residues. V was cut by 6 bases and J by 6 bases, with 14 bases left in between. The CDR3 nucleotides are TGTGCCAGCAGGAGAGAAGGAGGGTCTGAAGCTTTCTTT. Protein sequence: CASRREGGSEAFF.

The V call is TRBV2, the J call TRBJ2-1; D is unclear. The germline V gene encodes CDR1 SNHLY and CDR2 FYNNEI. With 3 bases removed from V and 7 bases from J, the gap between germline ends came to 7 bases. The CDR3 runs 12 residues. CDR3 sequence: CASSELENEQFF. The CDR3 bases are TGTGCCAGCAGTGAGCTCGAGAATGAGCAGTTCTTC. The variable domain in full, completed from reference TRBV2 and TRBJ2-1, reads EPEVTQTPSHQVTQMGQEVILRCVPISNHLYFYWYRQILGQKVEFLVSFYNNEISEKSEIFDDQFSVERPDGSNFTLKIRSTKLEDSAMYFCASSELENEQFFGPGTRLTVL.

The genes are TRBV7-2 and TRBJ2-3, with 9 nucleotides matching TRBD1. Germline CDR1 reads SGHTA; CDR2 reads FQGNSA. This CDR3 has 15 residues. Trimming took 3 bases from V and 5 from J; bases not matched to a gene: 6. This CDR3 is CASSFSRDREDTQYF. The CDR3 DNA sequence: TGTGCCAGCAGCTTTTCCCGGGACAGGGAAGATACGCAGTATTTT.

The count of this clone is one. The V and J genes are TRBV20-1 and TRBJ2-5; D is ambiguous. The CDR3 is 10 amino acids. Trimming left V 0 bases short and J 9 bases short, with 5 bases between. The germline V gene encodes CDR1 DFQATT and CDR2 SNEGSKA (reference sequence). The DNA for the CDR3 is TGCAGTGCTAGAGATGCTTCCCAGTACTTC. Amino acid sequence: CSARDASQYF.

The chain uses TRBV3-1 (or the pseudogene TRBV3-2) and TRBJ1-2; no clear D gene. Between the trimmed V and J ends, which lost 0 bases and 8 bases, there was a span of 4 bases. The CDR3 spans 11 residues. CDR1 and CDR2 (germline): LGHDT, YNNKEL (reference sequence). The CDR3 DNA is TGTGCCAGCAGCCAAGAGAGGGGCTACACCTTC. Amino acids: CASSQERGYTF.

The chain's CDR3 is CSVERSHGYTF. CDR3 nucleotide sequence: TGCAGCGTTGAGCGCAGCCATGGCTACACCTTC. The V and J genes are TRBV29-1 and TRBJ1-2; D ambiguous. Per germline, CDR1 SQVTM and CDR2 ANQGSEA. CDR3 size: 11 residues. V dropped 3 bases and J dropped 6 bases, with 8 bases sitting between them.

This chain connects TRBV6-5 to TRBJ1-6; D remains unclear. CDR3 size: 13 residues. The V gene's germline CDR1 is MNHEY and CDR2 SVGAGI. Trimming stripped 0 bases from V and 7 bases from J, with 4 bases between. The CDR3 nucleotides read TGTGCCAGCAGTTACTCGGTGAATTCACCCCTCCACTTT. Protein: CASSYSVNSPLHF.

The chain combines TRBV7-2 with TRBJ2-1; D possibly corresponds to TRBD1 (7 bases). The ends were cut back, 4 bases at V and 7 bases at J, with 14 bases in the middle. The CDR3 extends over 14 amino acids. Germline V CDR1 and CDR2: SGHTA, FQGNSA. The CDR3 DNA follows: TGTGCCAGCAGCTCGAGGGCAGGGGGGAATGAGCAGTTCTTC. This translates into CASSSRAGGNEQFF.

This chain uses TRBV11-2 with TRBJ1-2; 9 bases fit TRBD1. J gave up 4 bases and V 5 bases, and 5 bases lay outside the gene matches. The CDR3 is made up of 14 amino acids. CDR1 is SGHAT, CDR2 FQNNGV, per germline. The CDR3 sequence is CASSPDRGGYGYTF. CDR3 nucleotides: TGTGCCAGCAGCCCAGACAGGGGGGGCTATGGCTACACCTTC.

The chain couples TRBV29-1 to TRBJ1-1; maybe TRBD1 (5 bases). The CDR3 has 15 residues. Trimming shortened V by 1 base and J by 3 bases, and 15 bases separated the two germline ends. Germline V gene data show CDR1 as SQVTM and CDR2 as ANQGSEA. In nucleotides, the CDR3 is TGCAGCGTTGAAGGCGTTGGGGGTAAGGACACTGAAGCTTTCTTT. Its protein is CSVEGVGGKDTEAFF.

This clone was observed a few times. The chain is built from TRBV5-4 and TRBJ1-1; 7 bases align to TRBD1. Germline CDR1 reads SGHNT; CDR2 reads YYREEE (reference sequence). The CDR3 is 18 amino acids. Trimming took 4 bases from V and 1 from J; bases not matched to a gene: 16. Here the CDR3 reads CASSRLLGTGTANTEAFF. CDR3 DNA sequence: TGTGCCAGCAGCCGCCTACTAGGAACCGGGACAGCGAACACTGAAGCTTTCTTT.

The CDR3 DNA reads as TGTGCCAGCAGTGTAACGGCAACTAATGAAAAACTGTTTTTT. It specifies CASSVTATNEKLFF. V and J are TRBV2 and TRBJ1-4; D not certain. CDR1 SNHLY and CDR2 FYNNEI come from the germline V gene. The V end was cut by 4 bases, the J end by 0 bases, with 6 bases between. This CDR3 region has 14 residues.

The rearrangement links TRBV28 to TRBJ2-7, with D hard to call. The CDR3 has 11 residues. CDR1 is MDHEN and CDR2 is SYDVKM in the germline V gene. V was shortened by 5 bases and J by 4 bases, with 6 bases between the two germline ends. The CDR3 DNA follows: TGTGCCAGCAGTCAGCAGTACGAGCAGTACGTC. It yields the protein CASSQQYEQYV.

This chain uses TRBV10-1 with TRBJ2-1; D not resolved. Trimming cost V 5 bases and J 2 bases, with 16 bases left between them. This CDR3 spans 16 amino acids. Germline V lookup: CDR1 WNHNN, CDR2 SYGVQD (reference sequence). The CDR3 here is CASSISRALPYNEQFF. CDR3 DNA sequence: TGCGCCAGCAGTATTTCTAGGGCCCTCCCCTACAATGAGCAGTTCTTC.

This chain connects TRBV10-3 to TRBJ1-5; TRBD1 aligns across 8 bases. The CDR3 is made up of 18 amino acids. Looked up from germline, CDR1 is ENHRY and CDR2 is SYGVKD. The junction had 12 bases not matched to a gene; V was cut back by 3 bases and J by 2 bases. CDR3 bases: TGTGCCATCAGTGACGAGACAGGGGTGTCGGTGGGCAATCAGCCCCAGCATTTT. Amino acids: CAISDETGVSVGNQPQHF.

The chain combines TRBV15 with TRBJ2-5; 9 bases align to TRBD1. The V segment lost 1 base and the J segment 3 bases; nucleotides outside the gene matches: 0. The germline V gene encodes CDR1 LNHNV and CDR2 YYDKDF (reference sequence). The CDR3 extends over 14 amino acids. The CDR3 nucleotides read TGTGCCACCAGCAGAGGACAGGGGGAAGAGACCCAGTACTTC. Amino acid sequence: CATSRGQGEETQYF.

This clone was recorded a few times. Here the CDR3 reads CASSQVGTAAKNTEAFF. In nucleotides, the CDR3 is TGTGCCAGCAGCCAAGTGGGGACAGCAGCTAAGAACACTGAAGCTTTCTTT. The chain uses TRBV3-1 (or the pseudogene TRBV3-2) and TRBJ1-1, with 7 bases fitting TRBD1. Germline-derived CDR1 and CDR2 are LGHDT and YNNKEL (reference sequence). Germline trimming cut 1 base from V and 1 base from J; bases unmatched to any gene: 9. The CDR3 covers 17 residues.